A single TCR beta chain is shown here with its context. The RNA input was about 0.45 to 1 ug, and it was reverse transcribed with random hexamers. MiXCR was run by TCRdb on the immunoSEQ multiplex PCR reads, yielding one entry per CDR3 protein. Of a few hundred thousand distinct CDR3 sequences listed, almost 85% are singletons. V dropped 0 bases and J dropped 9 bases, with 18 bases sitting between them. Germline V gene data show CDR1 as LGHNA and CDR2 as YSLEER. The CDR3 contains 15 residues. This record belongs to a study of CD8 T cells in Susac syndrome. The source material was CD8+ T cells from PBMCs. The origin of this receptor is a human donor with multiple sclerosis. The chain recombines TRBV4-3 with TRBJ2-7; D possibly corresponds to TRBD2 (6 bases). The CDR3 sequence: CASSQDSATRRGQYF. For the CDR3, the DNA is TGCGCCAGCAGCCAAGATTCGGCGACTAGGCGGGGGCAGTACTTC.